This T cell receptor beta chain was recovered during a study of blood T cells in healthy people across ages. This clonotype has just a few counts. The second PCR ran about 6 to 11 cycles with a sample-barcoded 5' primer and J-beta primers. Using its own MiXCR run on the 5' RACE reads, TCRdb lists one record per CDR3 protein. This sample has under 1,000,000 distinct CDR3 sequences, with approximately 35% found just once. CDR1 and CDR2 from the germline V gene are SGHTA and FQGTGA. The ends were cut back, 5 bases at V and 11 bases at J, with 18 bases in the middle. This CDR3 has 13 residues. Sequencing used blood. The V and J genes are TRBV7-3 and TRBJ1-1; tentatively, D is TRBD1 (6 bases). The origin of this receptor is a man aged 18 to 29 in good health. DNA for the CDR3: TGTGCCAGCAGCCCACACAGGGAGATCGGGGCTTTCTTT. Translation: CASSPHREIGAFF.